Below are 8 T cell receptor beta chains sequenced from a single sample in a study of CD8 T cells in Susac syndrome. Random-hexamer reverse transcription was applied to roughly 0.5 to 1 ug RNA. TCRdb redid the calling of the immunoSEQ multiplex PCR reads with MiXCR, one entry per CDR3 protein. The table lists fewer than 350,000 distinct CDR3 sequences, about 89% of them singletons. Sample: CD8+ T cells from PBMCs. These receptors were collected from a human donor with multiple sclerosis.

This chain joins TRBV7-8 and TRBJ2-5; 10 nucleotides align to TRBD1. The CDR3 sequence is 21 residues long. CDR1 and CDR2 from the germline V gene are SGHVS and FQNEAQ. The ends lost 5 bases at V and 3 bases at J; junction bases unmatched: 24. The CDR3: CASSVVVGMPTTGQGEETQYF. In DNA form, the CDR3 reads TGTGCCAGCAGCGTAGTTGTTGGGATGCCCACTACAGGACAGGGGGAAGAGACCCAGTACTTC.

J is TRBJ2-1 and V is TRBV7-9; either TRBD1 or TRBD2 may supply D (5 bases each). The V gene lost 6 bases and the J gene lost 7 bases, with 19 bases spanning the gap. The CDR3 sequence is 15 residues long. Germline values: CDR1 SEHNR, CDR2 FQNEAQ (reference sequence). This CDR3 is CASSQTPGRVNEQFF. For the CDR3, the DNA is TGTGCCAGCAGTCAAACTCCGGGACGGGTAAATGAGCAGTTCTTC.

The V and J genes are TRBV2 and TRBJ2-7; 10 bases map to TRBD2. The V segment lost 4 bases and the J segment 5 bases; nucleotides outside the gene matches: 2. The CDR3 totals 13 residues. Germline assignment: CDR1 SNHLY and CDR2 FYNNEI. In DNA, the CDR3 is TGTGCCAGCAGTGCGGGACTAGCGAACGAGCAGTACTTC. Translating it yields CASSAGLANEQYF.

This clonotype appeared once. The J gene is TRBJ2-5, the V gene TRBV7-9, with 10 bases that match TRBD2. The J segment lost 4 bases and the V segment lost 5 bases, leaving 13 bases of the junction unmatched. CDR3 size: 17 residues. Germline loops: CDR1 SEHNR, CDR2 FQNEAQ (reference sequence). As DNA, the CDR3 is TGTGCCAGCAGCCCCGCGGGAGCGGGAGGGGTAGGAGAGACCCAGTACTTC. Amino acid sequence: CASSPAGAGGVGETQYF.

The rearrangement joins TRBV2 to TRBJ1-1; TRBD1 agrees at 8 bases. From germline, CDR1 is SNHLY and CDR2 FYNNEI. V lost 1 base and J lost 0; bases outside the gene matches: 1. The CDR3 is made up of 15 amino acids. The CDR3: CASSEVTGVNTEAFF. The CDR3, as DNA: TGTGCCAGCAGTGAAGTGACAGGGGTGAACACTGAAGCTTTCTTT.

The chain links TRBV15 to TRBJ1-6; TRBD1 might be the D (5 bases). The length of the CDR3 is 15 residues. Germline CDR1 LNHNV, CDR2 YYDKDF (reference sequence). V lost 1 base to trimming and J lost 7 bases, with 11 bases between them. The CDR3 here is CATSRVQGSNSPLHF. The DNA for the CDR3 is TGTGCCACCAGCAGAGTTCAGGGTAGCAATTCACCCCTCCACTTT. Combining the CDR3 with reference TRBV15 and TRBJ1-6 gives the whole variable domain DAMVIQNPRYQVTQFGKPVTLSCSQTLNHNVMYWYQQKSSQAPKLLFHYYDKDFNNEADTPDNFQSRRPNTSFCFLDIRSPGLGDTAMYLCATSRVQGSNSPLHFGNGTRLTVT.

This clonotype was seen a single time. The chain is built from TRBV27 and TRBJ2-7, with TRBD2 as a possible D gene (5 bases). CDR1 MNHEY and CDR2 SMNVEV come from the germline V gene (reference sequence). The germline V and J ends were trimmed by 3 bases and 0 bases, with 18 bases remaining between them. This CDR3 comprises 17 residues. The DNA of the CDR3 is TGTGCCAGCAGTTTGCTGCGCGGGTTTACCGACTCCTACGAGCAGTACTTC. It yields the protein CASSLLRGFTDSYEQYF.

This chain joins TRBV6-2 or TRBV6-3 and TRBJ1-1; tentatively, D is TRBD1 (6 bases). V lost 1 base and J 5 bases, leaving 14 bases between the germline ends. CDR1 is MNHEY, CDR2 SVGEGT, per germline. This CDR3 contains 15 residues. The CDR3 region is CASSYFGGRGTEAFF. For the CDR3, the DNA is TGTGCCAGCAGTTACTTCGGGGGGCGCGGGACTGAAGCTTTCTTT.